One and the same sample provided the 15 T cell receptor beta chains below, sequenced in a study of blood T cell repertoires in COVID-19 (dated by TCRdb to about 2020). Preparation of the library involved the immunoSEQ multiplex PCR assay. TCRdb obtained this table from immuneACCESS and retained in-frame rearrangements with V and J assigned. These tables miss some clones; where compared with another copy, unresolved V genes account for less than half of the shortfall, and the remainder is unexplained. This sample lists more than 50,000 clones; 90% were detected once. Roughly 14% of the sample is in the top ten clones. The sequencing input was peripheral blood. These receptors all stem from a human donor with active COVID-19. The donor label of this sample is uncertain.

The chain has TRBV9 and TRBJ2-7; TRBD1 matches 11 bases. The V gene end was trimmed by 0 bases and the J gene end by 5 bases; junction bases not matched to a gene: 4. CDR3 length: 15 residues. CDR1 is SGDLS and CDR2 is YYNGEE in the germline V gene. The CDR3 region has the DNA TGTGCCAGCAGCGTAGGAGGGACAGGGGGGGACGAGCAGTACTTC. This encodes CASSVGGTGGDEQYF.

The chain couples TRBV19 to TRBJ2-7, with D maybe TRBD1 (6 bases). The length of the CDR3 is 14 residues. The germline CDR1 and CDR2 sequences are LNHDA and SQIVND (reference sequence). V was cut by 5 bases and J by 6 bases, with 17 bases left in between. CDR3 loop: CASSFNRVPVEQYF. The CDR3, as DNA: TGTGCCAGTAGTTTCAACAGGGTACCGGTCGAGCAGTACTTC.

The chain employs TRBV18 and TRBJ1-2, with D unresolved. CDR1 is KGHSH, CDR2 LQKENI, per germline. The CDR3 extends over 17 amino acids. With 1 base removed from V and 3 bases from J, the gap between germline ends came to 18 bases. The CDR3 DNA reads as TGTGCCAGCTCACCACAGTGGGGAAGGCCCGGGGACTATGGCTACACCTTC. This gives the protein CASSPQWGRPGDYGYTF. Drawing the rest from reference TRBV18 and TRBJ1-2, the complete variable domain is NAGVMQNPRHLVRRRGQEARLRCSPMKGHSHVYWYRQLPEEGLKFMVYLQKENIIDESGMPKERFSAEFPKEGPSILRIQQVVRGDSAAYFCASSPQWGRPGDYGYTFGSGTRLTVV.

The chain combines TRBV9 with TRBJ2-2; possibly TRBD2 for D (5 bases). CDR1 is SGDLS, CDR2 YYNGEE, per germline. The V end was cut by 0 bases, the J end by 2 bases, with 14 bases between. This CDR3 contains 17 residues. This CDR3 reads CASSVAAGALNTGELFF. The CDR3, as DNA: TGTGCCAGCAGCGTAGCCGCGGGTGCTCTAAACACCGGGGAGCTGTTTTTT.

The V and J genes are TRBV4-1 and TRBJ2-3; 15 positions match TRBD2. There are 18 residues in the CDR3. Germline V gene sequence: CDR1 MGHRA, CDR2 YSYEKL. Trimming at V came to 3 bases and at J to 3 bases, leaving 7 bases not matched to a gene. Written as DNA, the CDR3 is TGCGCCAGCAGCCAGGGGGGACTAGCGGGAGGTGGGACAGATACGCAGTATTTT. Its translation: CASSQGGLAGGGTDTQYF.

As concerns this clone: At one boundary the junction diverges from the germline segment, which might be a read error. This rearrangement joins TRBV12-3 or TRBV12-4 to TRBJ2-3; D unclear. The CDR3 is made up of 9 amino acids. CDR3 protein: CASSLLTGF. The CDR3 bases are TGTGCCAGCAGTCTACTTACGGGTTTT.

The chain links TRBV28 to TRBJ2-7; possibly TRBD1 for D (7 bases). This CDR3 has 14 residues. The germline V gene has CDR1 MDHEN and CDR2 SYDVKM. V was clipped by 9 bases and J by 4 bases, with 19 bases between them. The CDR3 DNA is TGTGCCAGTTCAAAGGGCAGGGGGGTATACGAGCAGTACTTC. Translated, it gives CASSKGRGVYEQYF.

This clone has a single count. V and J are TRBV19 and TRBJ2-4, with D possibly matching TRBD2 (5 bases). This CDR3 spans 16 amino acids. CDR1 is LNHDA and CDR2 is SQIVND in the germline V gene (reference sequence). The V gene lost 1 base and the J gene lost 0 bases, with 10 bases spanning the gap. In nucleotides, the CDR3 is TGTGCCAGTAGTATAGTTTACGGACTAGCCAAAAACATTCAGTACTTC. It codes for CASSIVYGLAKNIQYF.

The J gene is TRBJ2-2, the V gene TRBV10-3, with 10 nucleotides matching TRBD2. The CDR3 sequence is 16 residues long. V was clipped by 4 bases and J by 7 bases; unmatched bases: 9. The germline V gene encodes CDR1 ENHRY and CDR2 SYGVKD. The chain's CDR3 is CAISGLAGVGDGELFF. The CDR3, as DNA: TGTGCCATCAGTGGGCTAGCGGGAGTTGGGGACGGGGAGCTGTTTTTT.

The CDR3 is CASSYSTDFTDTQYF. As DNA, the CDR3 is TGTGCCAGCAGTTACTCGACGGACTTCACAGATACGCAGTATTTT. V gene TRBV6-5 combines with J gene TRBJ2-3, with a possible D match to TRBD2 (5 bases). V was clipped by 0 bases and J by 2 bases, with 9 bases between them. In germline, CDR1 is MNHEY, CDR2 SVGAGI. CDR3 length equals 15 residues.

The chain uses TRBV6-5 and TRBJ1-2, with TRBD1 matching 8 bases. The germline V gene has CDR1 MNHEY and CDR2 SVGAGI. V dropped 5 bases and J dropped 7; count of bases not matched to a gene: 9. The CDR3 extends over 14 amino acids. Here the CDR3 reads CASSRTGGRAGYTF. The DNA of the CDR3 is TGTGCCAGCAGTCGTACAGGGGGTCGAGCTGGCTACACCTTC.

The chain has TRBV7-9 and TRBJ2-3; 7 bases are shared with TRBD2. Germline V gene sequence: CDR1 SEHNR, CDR2 FQNEAQ (reference sequence). This CDR3 is built from 14 residues. Germline trimming cut 6 bases from V and 3 bases from J; bases unmatched to any gene: 6. CDR3 in amino acids: CASRPGGLTDTQYF. The CDR3 DNA follows: TGTGCCAGCAGACCGGGAGGTTTGACAGATACGCAGTATTTT.

This chain links TRBV5-4 with TRBJ2-3; unclear D gene. V was trimmed by 0 bases and J by 1 base, leaving 3 bases between them. This CDR3 comprises 13 residues. From germline, CDR1 is SGHNT and CDR2 YYREEE (reference sequence). For the CDR3, the DNA is TGTGCCAGCAGCTTGGCGGGCACAGATACGCAGTATTTT. The encoded protein is CASSLAGTDTQYF.

This chain connects TRBV7-6 to TRBJ2-1, with 7 bases matching TRBD2. CDR1 is SGHVS, CDR2 FNYEAQ, per germline. The CDR3 contains 17 residues. Trimming removed 0 bases from V and 6 bases from J; junction bases left unmatched: 11. This CDR3 is CASSLAGGREKGNEQFF. The DNA of the CDR3 is TGTGCCAGCAGCTTAGCGGGTGGGCGGGAGAAGGGCAATGAGCAGTTCTTC. The complete variable domain, with remaining parts taken from reference TRBV7-6 and TRBJ2-1, reads GAGVSQSPRYKVTKRGQDVALRCDPISGHVSLYWYRQALGQGPEFLTYFNYEAQQDKSGLPNDRFSAERPEGSISTLTIQRTEQRDSAMYRCASSLAGGREKGNEQFFGPGTRLTVL.

The sample holds one count of this clone. The genes are TRBV6-6 and TRBJ1-5, with TRBD1 identical over 8 bases. J gave up 3 bases and V 2 bases, and 6 bases lay outside the gene matches. The CDR3 extends over 16 amino acids. Germline V gene data show CDR1 as MNHNY and CDR2 as SVGAGI (reference sequence). The CDR3 loop is CASSYGDRGFNQPQHF. The CDR3 DNA reads TGTGCCAGCAGTTACGGAGACAGGGGATTCAATCAGCCCCAGCATTTT.